This T cell receptor (beta chain) was sequenced in a study of blood T cell repertoires in COVID-19. Participant reports of clinical history set cohort assignment. TCRdb's table, derived via immunoSEQ multiplex PCR, lists solely in-frame clones and lacks some. The table lists 200,000 to 250,000 clones, 83% of them singletons. The ends lost 5 bases at V and 6 bases at J; junction bases unmatched: 3. This CDR3 is built from 13 residues. From germline, CDR1 is MNHEY and CDR2 SVGAGI. This clone was observed a single time. The chain combines TRBV6-5 with TRBJ2-2; 7 nucleotides agree with TRBD1. What was sequenced was PBMCs or T cells enriched from blood (not recorded which). The receptor was derived from a woman aged 40 to 49 who had been exposed to COVID-19. The DNA of the CDR3 is TGTGCCAGCAGTACAGGGGTCCCCGGGGAGCTGTTTTTT. Its protein product is CASSTGVPGELFF.